The 27 T cell receptor beta chains below all came from one sample that was sequenced in a study of blood T cell repertoires in COVID-19. Measured with immunoSEQ multiplex PCR; TCRdb has only the in-frame clones, and not every one. Of 150,000 or so clones listed, approximately 79% are singletons. Sequencing was carried out using peripheral blood. Receptors originate from a woman in her sixties or seventies with COVID-19, enrolled during active disease.

This clone occurred a few times. The chain joins TRBV30 to TRBJ1-1, with 9 bases identical to TRBD1. The ends lost 8 bases at V and 4 bases at J; junction bases unmatched: 2. There are 11 residues in the CDR3. In germline, CDR1 is GTSNPN, CDR2 SVGIG (reference sequence). This CDR3 is CAQQGATEAFF. The CDR3 coding sequence is TGTGCCCAACAGGGGGCCACTGAAGCTTTCTTT.

The chain carries TRBV6-6 and TRBJ1-2; the D is unclear. Per the germline V gene, CDR1 is MNHNY and CDR2 is SVGAGI (reference sequence). V was clipped by 6 bases and J by 4 bases, with 6 bases between them. CDR3 size: 11 residues. The CDR3 sequence: CASSRSYGYTF. CDR3 nucleotide sequence: TGTGCCAGCAGCCGCAGCTATGGCTACACCTTC.

The V call is TRBV28, the J call TRBJ2-6, with a weak D call TRBD1 (5 bases). The V and J ends lost 3 bases and 3 bases respectively, with 21 bases between them. CDR1 is MDHEN and CDR2 is SYDVKM in the germline V gene. This CDR3 has 19 residues. The CDR3 loop reads CASSFAWGATFFGANVLTF. Written as DNA, the CDR3 is TGTGCCAGCAGTTTTGCGTGGGGCGCCACCTTCTTTGGGGCCAACGTCCTGACTTTC.

The chain recombines TRBV28 with TRBJ2-7, with D possibly matching TRBD2 (7 bases). Germline V gene data show CDR1 as MDHEN and CDR2 as SYDVKM. CDR3 length equals 16 residues. V shed 3 bases and J shed 2 bases, with 17 bases lying between them. Here the CDR3 DNA reads TGTGCCAGCAGTTTGGGGGGAGGGGGATTACCCTACGAGCAGTACTTC. This translates into CASSLGGGGLPYEQYF.

The J gene is TRBJ2-5, the V gene TRBV30; a possible D gene is TRBD2 (5 bases). Germline CDR1 GTSNPN, CDR2 SVGIG (reference sequence). The ends were cut back, 4 bases at V and 3 bases at J, with 6 bases in the middle. The CDR3 is 11 amino acids. CDR3 residues: CAWMREETQYF. The CDR3 coding sequence is TGTGCCTGGATGAGGGAAGAGACCCAGTACTTC.

The CDR3 loop reads CASSLPDRVRSGSTDTQYF. The CDR3 DNA follows: TGCGCCAGCAGCTTACCCGACAGGGTGAGGAGTGGGAGCACAGATACGCAGTATTTT. This rearrangement joins TRBV5-1 to TRBJ2-3; TRBD1 aligns across 7 bases. This CDR3 has 19 residues. Germline loops: CDR1 SGHRS, CDR2 YFSETQ. Trimming removed 2 bases from V and 0 bases from J; junction bases left unmatched: 15.

The chain links TRBV14 to TRBJ2-5, with TRBD1 matching over 8 bases. The CDR3 consists of 15 residues. Trimming at V came to 4 bases and at J to 4 bases, leaving 8 bases not matched to a gene. Germline V gives CDR1 SGHDN, CDR2 FVKESK. The CDR3 sequence: CASSPPWGTGETQYF. In DNA, the CDR3 is TGTGCCAGCAGCCCGCCATGGGGGACAGGAGAGACCCAGTACTTC.

The CDR3 coding sequence is TGTGCCAGTACCCGGCGGACTAGCGGGACACCGAACACCGGGGAGCTGTTTTTT. It is translated as CASTRRTSGTPNTGELFF. This chain uses TRBV19 with TRBJ2-2, with 12 positions matching TRBD2. V was pared by 7 bases and J by 0 bases, with 9 bases of the junction left unmatched. The germline V gene has CDR1 LNHDA and CDR2 SQIVND (reference sequence). The CDR3 totals 18 residues. Together with reference TRBV19 and TRBJ2-2, the CDR3 gives the full variable domain: DGGITQSPKYLFRKEGQNVTLSCEQNLNHDAMYWYRQDPGQGLRLIYYSQIVNDFQKGDIAEGYSVSREKKESFPLTVTSAQKNPTAFYLCASTRRTSGTPNTGELFFGEGSRLTVL.

The rearrangement links TRBV6-5 to TRBJ2-7, with 12 bases fitting TRBD1. There are 15 residues in the CDR3. Germline V CDR1 and CDR2: MNHEY, SVGAGI. Trimming took 5 bases from V and 5 from J; bases not matched to a gene: 7. The CDR3 DNA is TGTGCCAGCAGTCGCGGGACAGGGGGCGGGCACGAGCAGTACTTC. The encoded protein is CASSRGTGGGHEQYF.

This clone has only a few counts. The rearrangement joins TRBV5-5 to TRBJ1-3; no clear D. Germline V lookup: CDR1 SGHKS, CDR2 YYEKEE (reference sequence). The CDR3 covers 13 residues. Between the trimmed V and J ends, which lost 7 bases and 1 base, there was a span of 9 bases. CDR3 sequence reads: CASSTGSGNTIYF. The CDR3 DNA reads TGTGCCAGCTCAACGGGGTCTGGAAACACCATATATTTT.

V and J are TRBV5-1 and TRBJ2-3; 9 bases fit TRBD1. The CDR3 is 16 amino acids. The J segment lost 5 bases and the V segment lost 3 bases, leaving 10 bases of the junction unmatched. CDR1 SGHRS and CDR2 YFSETQ come from the germline V gene. CDR3 nucleotide sequence: TGCGCCAGCAGCTCACAAGGACAGGGGCAAGTAGATACGCAGTATTTT. It translates to CASSSQGQGQVDTQYF.

J is TRBJ2-3 and V is TRBV28; 8 nucleotides line up with TRBD2. Germline CDR1 and CDR2: MDHEN and SYDVKM. The CDR3 loop spans 15 amino acids. The ends lost 2 bases at V and 5 bases at J; junction bases unmatched: 6. CDR3 nucleotide sequence: TGTGCCAGCAGTTTAGTCGGGGGGGTAAAAGATACGCAGTATTTT. This translates into CASSLVGGVKDTQYF.

V gene TRBV11-2 combines with J gene TRBJ1-2; TRBD1 aligns across 7 bases. Losses at the gene ends were 4 bases for V and 8 bases for J; bases not matched to a gene: 10. The CDR3 loop spans 14 amino acids. The germline V gene has CDR1 SGHAT and CDR2 FQNNGV. The CDR3 protein is CASSSLQGKGGYTF. CDR3 sequence (DNA): TGTGCCAGCAGCTCCCTACAGGGGAAGGGCGGCTACACCTTC.

This clone was detected once. The V call is TRBV10-3, the J call TRBJ2-2; 8 nucleotides agree with TRBD2. Per the germline V gene, CDR1 is ENHRY and CDR2 is SYGVKD. The CDR3 is 11 residues long. V trimming: 10 bases; J trimming: 5 bases; junction bases outside the gene matches: 0. The CDR3 reads CASGRTGELFF. The CDR3 DNA is TGTGCCAGCGGGAGGACCGGGGAGCTGTTTTTT.

V is TRBV6-4 and J is TRBJ2-7; TRBD2 matches 9 bases. The CDR3 is 16 residues long. V shed 0 bases, J shed 0 bases, and the junction held 3 bases outside the gene matches. Germline V CDR1 and CDR2: MRHNA, SNTAGT. The CDR3 DNA is TGTGCCAGCAGTGACTCACCGGGACTAGCCTCCTACGAGCAGTACTTC. This gives the protein CASSDSPGLASYEQYF.

This chain links TRBV19 with TRBJ2-2; 9 nucleotides agree with TRBD1. Per the germline V gene, CDR1 is LNHDA and CDR2 is SQIVND (reference sequence). After removal of 8 bases from V and 5 bases from J, the junction contained 6 bases not matched to a gene. The CDR3 runs 14 residues. CDR3 amino acids: CASAGTGRTGELFF. The CDR3 nucleotides are TGTGCCAGTGCCGGGACAGGGCGGACCGGGGAGCTGTTTTTT.

This sequence joins TRBV4-3 and TRBJ1-2; D might be TRBD1 (5 bases). Germline V lookup: CDR1 LGHNA, CDR2 YSLEER. The CDR3 covers 16 residues. V lost 2 bases, J lost 5 bases, and 18 bases lay in between. DNA for the CDR3: TGCGCCAGCAGCCAATCCTCTCAGGGCGGCCGTTATGGCTACACCTTC. Its protein is CASSQSSQGGRYGYTF.

The V gene is TRBV24-1, the J gene TRBJ1-1, with 8 bases that match TRBD1. V was clipped by 3 bases and J by 1 base; unmatched bases: 3. Germline V gene data show CDR1 as KGHDR and CDR2 as SFDVKD. The CDR3 runs to 15 residues. Here the CDR3 reads CATSDTGQGNTEAFF. The CDR3 region has the DNA TGTGCCACCAGTGATACCGGACAGGGGAACACTGAAGCTTTCTTT.

The chain has TRBV27 and TRBJ1-3; 7 bases fit TRBD1. CDR1 is MNHEY, CDR2 SMNVEV, per germline (reference sequence). V was pared by 4 bases and J by 5 bases, with 5 bases of the junction left unmatched. This CDR3 contains 14 residues. The CDR3 region is CASSSGDRRNTIYF. CDR3 bases: TGTGCCAGCAGTTCGGGGGACAGAAGAAACACCATATATTTT.

The CDR3 nucleotides are TGCGCCAGCAGTCGATCCTGGGACAGTTTTCACCCAGATACGCAGTATTTT. Protein: CASSRSWDSFHPDTQYF. This chain uses TRBV23-1 with TRBJ2-3; 7 bases fit TRBD1. TRBV23-1 is treated as an ORF (open reading frame) with a function not yet certain. The CDR3 has 17 amino acids. V was pared by 4 bases and J by 4 bases, with 14 bases of the junction left unmatched.

The chain couples TRBV5-6 to TRBJ2-6, with a possible D match to TRBD2 (6 bases). CDR1 is SGHDT, CDR2 YYEEEE, per germline. The CDR3 runs 15 residues. V was clipped by 2 bases and J by 2 bases, with 8 bases between them. The CDR3 DNA sequence: TGTGCCAGCAGCTTCCGCGGGGCTGGGGCCAACGTCCTGACTTTC. Translating it yields CASSFRGAGANVLTF.

CDR3 protein: CASSLSRIFNQPQHF. In DNA, the CDR3 is TGTGCCAGCAGCTTGTCTCGTATCTTCAATCAGCCCCAGCATTTT. The gene calls are TRBV5-4 and TRBJ1-5; no definite D call. The CDR3 sequence is 15 residues long. CDR1 and CDR2 from the germline V gene are SGHNT and YYREEE (reference sequence). Trimming took off 1 base at V and 3 bases at J, with 11 bases between the two ends.

The J gene is TRBJ2-7, the V gene TRBV4-3; 7 nucleotides line up with TRBD1. CDR3 length: 15 amino acids. CDR1 is LGHNA, CDR2 YSLEER, per germline. Trimming took 0 bases from V and 5 from J; bases not matched to a gene: 7. The CDR3 region is CASSQDPTGYNEQYF. DNA of the CDR3: TGCGCCAGCAGCCAAGATCCGACAGGGTACAACGAGCAGTACTTC.

The chain joins TRBV5-1 to TRBJ2-7, with 15 bases that match TRBD2. V dropped 3 bases and J dropped 6; count of bases not matched to a gene: 4. The V gene's germline CDR1 is SGHRS and CDR2 YFSETQ. This CDR3 region has 15 residues. The DNA for the CDR3 is TGCGCCAGCAGCTGGGGACTAGCGGGAGGTTTCGAGCAGTACTTC. It specifies CASSWGLAGGFEQYF.

The chain recombines TRBV7-2 with TRBJ2-3, with 14 bases that match TRBD2. This CDR3 comprises 17 residues. Per germline, CDR1 SGHTA and CDR2 FQGNSA. V trimming: 10 bases; J trimming: 4 bases; junction bases outside the gene matches: 13. This CDR3 reads CATGLAGGWGTPDTQYF. The CDR3 nucleotides read TGTGCCACTGGACTAGCGGGAGGTTGGGGGACGCCAGATACGCAGTATTTT.

V is TRBV4-2 and J is TRBJ2-1; 9 bases map to TRBD2. CDR1 is LGHNA and CDR2 is YNFKEQ in the germline V gene. V trimming: 4 bases; J trimming: 3 bases; junction bases outside the gene matches: 7. The CDR3 has 16 amino acids. CDR3: CASSPRGSGSYNEQFF. The CDR3 DNA sequence: TGTGCCAGCAGCCCTCGGGGTAGCGGGAGCTACAATGAGCAGTTCTTC.

V gene TRBV27 combines with J gene TRBJ2-3; 15 bases are a match to TRBD2. The CDR3 covers 17 residues. Trimming at V came to 6 bases and at J to 0 bases, leaving 4 bases not matched to a gene. Germline V gene lookup returns CDR1 MNHEY and CDR2 SMNVEV (reference sequence). The CDR3 sequence is CASRGTSGGQSTDTQYF. Written as DNA, the CDR3 is TGTGCCAGCAGGGGGACTAGCGGGGGGCAGAGCACAGATACGCAGTATTTT.